These 4 T cell receptor beta chains were all obtained from the same sample, sequenced in a study of CD4+ T cells in melanoma. Using immunoSEQ multiplex PCR, the repertoire was profiled, and TCRdb retains in-frame clones only, with some absent. Here the sample spans about 54,000 clones, about 72% being singletons. The sample consisted of tumor tissue. All receptors come from a human donor with melanoma.

This clone was seen only once. In DNA form, the CDR3 reads TGCGCCAGCAATTATCGAAAAGGACAGGGGGTCCATTTTAGCTCTGGGGCCAACGTCCTGACTTTC. Translation: CASNYRKGQGVHFSSGANVLTF. The chain employs TRBV5-1 and TRBJ2-6, with 10 nucleotides matching TRBD1. CDR1 and CDR2 (germline): SGHRS, YFSETQ. The CDR3 runs 22 residues. V shed 6 bases, J shed 0 bases, and the junction held 21 bases outside the gene matches.

The V call is TRBV7-9, the J call TRBJ1-3; the match to TRBD1 covers 10 bases. CDR1 and CDR2 from the germline V gene are SEHNR and FQNEAQ (reference sequence). The CDR3 sequence is 18 residues long. The ends lost 0 bases at V and 0 bases at J; junction bases unmatched: 5. Here the CDR3 reads CASSLAPGQGISGNTIYF. The CDR3 DNA is TGTGCCAGCAGCTTAGCCCCGGGACAGGGGATCTCTGGAAACACCATATATTTT.

This clone showed up many times. The chain recombines TRBV5-8 with TRBJ1-2; the D is unclear. The V end lost 0 bases, the J end lost 8 bases, and 14 bases lay between the germline ends. CDR1 is SGHTS, CDR2 YDEGEE, per germline. This CDR3 is built from 14 residues. CDR3 coding DNA: TGTGCCAGCAGCTTGGGACGGATCCACTTGGGCTACACCTTC. Amino acids: CASSLGRIHLGYTF.

This chain links TRBV18 with TRBJ2-7; a weak D match, TRBD1 (6 bases). Trimming took 2 bases from V and 1 from J, leaving 27 bases between them. The CDR3 runs to 20 residues. CDR1 and CDR2 from the germline V gene are KGHSH and LQKENI. The CDR3 sequence is CASSPNLNNRARRFSYEQYF. CDR3 in DNA: TGTGCCAGCTCACCAAACCTTAACAACAGGGCCCGAAGGTTTTCCTACGAGCAGTACTTC. Full variable domain (remainder filled in from reference TRBV18 and TRBJ2-7): NAGVMQNPRHLVRRRGQEARLRCSPMKGHSHVYWYRQLPEEGLKFMVYLQKENIIDESGMPKERFSAEFPKEGPSILRIQQVVRGDSAAYFCASSPNLNNRARRFSYEQYFGPGTRLTVT.